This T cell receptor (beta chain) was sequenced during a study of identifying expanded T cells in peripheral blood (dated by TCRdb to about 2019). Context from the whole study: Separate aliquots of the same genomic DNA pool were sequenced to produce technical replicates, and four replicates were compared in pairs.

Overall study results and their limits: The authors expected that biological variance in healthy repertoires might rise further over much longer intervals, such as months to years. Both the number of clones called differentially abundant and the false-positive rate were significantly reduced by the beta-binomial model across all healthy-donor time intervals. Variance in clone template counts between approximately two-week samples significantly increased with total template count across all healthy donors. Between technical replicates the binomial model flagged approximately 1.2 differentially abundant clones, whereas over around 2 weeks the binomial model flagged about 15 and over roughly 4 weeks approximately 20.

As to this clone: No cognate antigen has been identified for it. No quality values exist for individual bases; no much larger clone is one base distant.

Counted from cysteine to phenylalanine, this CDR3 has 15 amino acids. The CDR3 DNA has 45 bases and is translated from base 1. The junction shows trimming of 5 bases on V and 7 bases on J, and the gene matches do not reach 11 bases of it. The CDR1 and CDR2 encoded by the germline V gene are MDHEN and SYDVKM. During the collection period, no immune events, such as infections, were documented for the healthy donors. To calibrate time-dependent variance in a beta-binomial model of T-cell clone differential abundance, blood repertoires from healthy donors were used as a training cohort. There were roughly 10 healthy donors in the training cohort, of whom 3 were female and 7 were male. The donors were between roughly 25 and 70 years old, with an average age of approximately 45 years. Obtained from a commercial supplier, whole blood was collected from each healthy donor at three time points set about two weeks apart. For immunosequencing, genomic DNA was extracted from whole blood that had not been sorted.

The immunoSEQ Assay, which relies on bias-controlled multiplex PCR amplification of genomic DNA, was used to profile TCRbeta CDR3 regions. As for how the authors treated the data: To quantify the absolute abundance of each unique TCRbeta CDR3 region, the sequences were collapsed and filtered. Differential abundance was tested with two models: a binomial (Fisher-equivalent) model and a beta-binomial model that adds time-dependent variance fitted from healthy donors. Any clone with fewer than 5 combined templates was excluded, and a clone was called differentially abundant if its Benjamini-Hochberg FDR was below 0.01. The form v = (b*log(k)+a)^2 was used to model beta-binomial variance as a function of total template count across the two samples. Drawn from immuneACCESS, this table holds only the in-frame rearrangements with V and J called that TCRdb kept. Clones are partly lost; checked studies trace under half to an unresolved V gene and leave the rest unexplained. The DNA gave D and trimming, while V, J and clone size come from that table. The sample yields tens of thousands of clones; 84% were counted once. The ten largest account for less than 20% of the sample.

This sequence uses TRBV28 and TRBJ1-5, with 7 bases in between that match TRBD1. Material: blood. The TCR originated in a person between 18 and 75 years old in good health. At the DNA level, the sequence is TGTGCCAGCAGTCCCATAGGACAGGTATACCAGCCCCAGCATTTT. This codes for CASSPIGQVYQPQHF. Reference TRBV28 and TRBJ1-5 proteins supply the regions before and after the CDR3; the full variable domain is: DVKVTQSSRYLVKRTGEKVFLECVQDMDHENMFWYRQDPGLGLRLIYFSYDVKMKEKGDIPEGYSVSREKKERFSLILESASTNQTSMYLCASSPIGQVYQPQHFGDGTRLSIL.